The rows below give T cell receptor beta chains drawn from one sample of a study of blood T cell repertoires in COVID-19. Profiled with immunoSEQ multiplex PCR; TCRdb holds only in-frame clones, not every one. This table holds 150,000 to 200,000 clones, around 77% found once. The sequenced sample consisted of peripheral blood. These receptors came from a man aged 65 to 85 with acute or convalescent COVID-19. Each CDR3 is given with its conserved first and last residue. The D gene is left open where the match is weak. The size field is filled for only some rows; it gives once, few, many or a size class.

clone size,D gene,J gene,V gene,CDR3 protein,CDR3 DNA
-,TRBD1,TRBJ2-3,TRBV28,CASSETTGITDTQYF,TGTGCCAGCAGCGAAACGACAGGGATCACAGATACGCAGTATTTT
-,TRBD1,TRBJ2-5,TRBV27,CASSFRGETQYF,TGTGCCAGCAGTTTCAGGGGGGAGACCCAGTACTTC
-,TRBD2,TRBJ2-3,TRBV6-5,CASSYSRAGGPDTQYF,TGTGCCAGCAGTTACTCGAGAGCGGGGGGGCCAGATACGCAGTATTTT
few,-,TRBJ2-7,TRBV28,CASSSRGRYEQYF,TGTGCCAGCAGTAGCCGGGGGAGGTACGAGCAGTACTTC
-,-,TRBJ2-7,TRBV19,CASRWAGSSSYEQYF,TGTGCCAGTAGATGGGCGGGGAGTAGTTCCTACGAGCAGTACTTC
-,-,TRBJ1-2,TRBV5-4,CASSTPGGNYGYTF,TGTGCCAGCAGTACGCCCGGGGGAAACTATGGCTACACCTTC
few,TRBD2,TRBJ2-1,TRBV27,CASSDGTSGRNEQFF,TGTGCCAGCAGTGATGGGACTAGCGGGCGCAATGAGCAGTTCTTC
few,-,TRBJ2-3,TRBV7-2,CASSSNTDTQYF,TGTGCCAGCAGCTCAAACACAGATACGCAGTATTTT
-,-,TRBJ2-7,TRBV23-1,CASSHSGTSSSYEQYF,TGCGCCAGCAGTCACTCCGGGACATCGAGCTCCTACGAGCAGTACTTC
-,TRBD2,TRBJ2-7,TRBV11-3,CASSLAGVAGPYEQYF,TGTGCCAGCAGCTTAGCGGGGGTAGCGGGCCCCTACGAGCAGTACTTC
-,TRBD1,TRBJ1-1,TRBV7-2,CASSYQPGTANTEAFF,TGTGCCAGCAGCTACCAACCCGGGACAGCAAACACTGAAGCTTTCTTT
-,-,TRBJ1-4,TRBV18,CASINQGGEKLFF,TGTGCCAGTATCAACCAGGGTGGTGAAAAACTGTTTTTT
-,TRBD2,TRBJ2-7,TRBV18,CASSPMTSGISYEQYF,TGTGCCAGCTCACCCATGACTAGCGGCATATCCTACGAGCAGTACTTC
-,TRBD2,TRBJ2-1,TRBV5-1,CASSPSGANEQFF,TGCGCCAGCAGCCCAAGCGGGGCCAATGAGCAGTTCTTC
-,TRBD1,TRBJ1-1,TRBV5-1,CASSFDRGNTEAFF,TGCGCCAGCAGCTTCGACAGGGGGAACACTGAAGCTTTCTTT
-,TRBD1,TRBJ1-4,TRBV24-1,CATSDARQGPANEKLFF,TGTGCCACCAGTGATGCCCGACAGGGTCCTGCTAATGAAAAACTGTTTTTT
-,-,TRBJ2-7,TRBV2,CASSIRLSSYEQYF,TGTGCCAGCAGTATTCGGTTAAGCTCCTACGAGCAGTACTTC
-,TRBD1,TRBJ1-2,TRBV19,CASSIQGARGYTF,TGTGCCAGTAGTATACAGGGGGCGAGGGGCTACACCTTC
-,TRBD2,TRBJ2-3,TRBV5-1,CASSPGTSGGIDTQYF,TGCGCCAGCAGCCCGGGGACTAGCGGGGGGATAGATACGCAGTATTTT
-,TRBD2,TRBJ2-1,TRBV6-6,CASSRLAGAYNEQFF,TGTGCCAGCAGCCGACTAGCGGGAGCGTACAATGAGCAGTTCTTC
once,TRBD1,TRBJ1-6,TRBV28,CASSQPGQFNSPLHF,TGTGCCAGCAGCCAACCGGGACAGTTTAATTCACCCCTCCACTTT
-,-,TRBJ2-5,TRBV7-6,CASSLGSSSQPSKETQYF,TGTGCCAGCAGCTTAGGATCGTCTAGTCAGCCTTCCAAAGAGACCCAGTACTTC
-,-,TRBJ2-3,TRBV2,CASIGAGPTHTQYF,TGTGCCAGCATAGGGGCAGGCCCGACGCATACGCAGTATTTT
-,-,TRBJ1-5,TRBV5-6,CASSKTESSNQPQHF,TGTGCCAGCAGCAAGACAGAAAGTAGCAATCAGCCCCAGCATTTT
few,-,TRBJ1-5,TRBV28,CASSFREPQHF,TGTGCCAGCAGTTTCCGGGAGCCCCAGCATTTT
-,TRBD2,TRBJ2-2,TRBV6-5,CASRAGGYGELFF,TGTGCCAGCAGGGCGGGAGGGTACGGGGAGCTGTTTTTT
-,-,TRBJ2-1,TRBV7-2,CASSPDSSQLGEQFF,TGTGCCAGCAGCCCGGACTCGTCCCAGCTGGGTGAGCAGTTCTTC
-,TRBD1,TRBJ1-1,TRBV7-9,CASTLAGGTEAFF,TGTGCCAGCACCCTTGCAGGGGGGACTGAAGCTTTCTTT
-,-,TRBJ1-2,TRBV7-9,CASSLGGLPSGYTF,TGTGCCAGCAGCTTGGGAGGGCTCCCCTCTGGCTACACCTTC
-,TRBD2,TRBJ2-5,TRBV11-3,CASSLATSGGDQETQYF,TGTGCCAGCAGCTTAGCCACTAGCGGGGGTGATCAAGAGACCCAGTACTTC
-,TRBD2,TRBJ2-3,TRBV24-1,CATSSRASGPADTQYF,TGTGCCACCTCATCTAGGGCTAGCGGGCCGGCAGATACGCAGTATTTT
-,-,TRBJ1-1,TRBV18,CASSLPLNGRVGTEAFF,TGTGCCAGCTCACTCCCCCTCAACGGGAGGGTGGGCACTGAAGCTTTCTTT
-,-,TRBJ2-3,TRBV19,CASSTGVTDTQYF,TGTGCCAGTAGTACCGGGGTCACAGATACGCAGTATTTT
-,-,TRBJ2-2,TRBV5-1,CASSRTAINAGELFF,TGCGCCAGCAGCCGGACAGCTATTAACGCCGGGGAGCTGTTTTTT
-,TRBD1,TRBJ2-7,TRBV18,CASSLGQGAHEQYF,TGTGCCAGCTCACTCGGACAGGGGGCGCATGAGCAGTACTTC
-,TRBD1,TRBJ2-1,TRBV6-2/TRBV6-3,CASSYSDRPEQFF,TGTGCCAGCAGTTACTCGGACAGGCCTGAGCAGTTCTTC
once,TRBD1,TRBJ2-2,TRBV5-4,CASSSGGQGAGGELFF,TGTGCCAGCAGCTCGGGTGGACAGGGGGCCGGCGGGGAGCTGTTTTTT
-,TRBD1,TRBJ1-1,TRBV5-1,CASSLGQGMNTEAFF,TGCGCCAGCAGCTTGGGACAGGGGATGAACACTGAAGCTTTCTTT
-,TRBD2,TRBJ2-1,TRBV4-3,CASSPKVVLTGTSSNEQFF,TGCGCCAGCAGCCCAAAGGTCGTACTCACCGGGACTAGTTCCAATGAGCAGTTCTTC
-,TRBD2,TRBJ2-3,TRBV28,CASSRARLAGGADTQYF,TGTGCCAGCAGTCGCGCGCGTCTAGCGGGAGGGGCAGATACGCAGTATTTT
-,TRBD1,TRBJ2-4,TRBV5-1,CASSQDRGVNIQYF,TGCGCCAGCAGCCAAGACAGGGGAGTAAACATTCAGTACTTC
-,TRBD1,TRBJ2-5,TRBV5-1,CASSLQPRQGAQAETQYF,TGCGCCAGCAGCCTTCAGCCTCGACAGGGGGCGCAAGCGGAGACCCAGTACTTC
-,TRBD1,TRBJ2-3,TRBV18,CASSSVGQGTSTDTQYF,TGTGCCAGCTCATCAGTAGGACAGGGGACTAGCACAGATACGCAGTATTTT
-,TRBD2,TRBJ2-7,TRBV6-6,CASSQTSGPFYEQYF,TGTGCCAGCAGCCAGACTAGCGGTCCTTTTTACGAGCAGTACTTC
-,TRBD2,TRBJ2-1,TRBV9,CASSVTSGSYNEQFF,TGTGCCAGCAGCGTGACTAGCGGTTCCTACAATGAGCAGTTCTTC
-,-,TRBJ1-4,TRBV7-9,CASWSGQTSRGLFF,TGTGCCAGCTGGAGCGGACAGACAAGTCGGGGACTGTTTTTT
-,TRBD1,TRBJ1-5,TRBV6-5,CASSTGGQPQHF,TGTGCCAGCAGTACAGGGGGTCAGCCCCAGCATTTT
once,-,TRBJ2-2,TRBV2,CASHGSILGGELFF,TGTGCCAGTCACGGGTCTATTTTGGGCGGGGAGCTGTTTTTT
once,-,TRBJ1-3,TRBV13,CASSLGQSGNTIYF,TGTGCCAGCAGCCTCGGACAGTCTGGAAACACCATATATTTT
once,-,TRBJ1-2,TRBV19,CASSIVDSVDGYTF,TGTGCCAGTAGTATCGTGGACAGCGTGGATGGCTACACCTTC
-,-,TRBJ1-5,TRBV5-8,CASRGGAGRGQPQHF,TGTGCCAGCCGGGGGGGGGCCGGCCGGGGTCAGCCCCAGCATTTT
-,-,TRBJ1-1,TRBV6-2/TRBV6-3,CASSLRMNTEAFF,TGTGCCAGCAGTCTGAGGATGAACACTGAAGCTTTCTTT
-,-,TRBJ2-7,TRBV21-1,CASSKDQTASGVAYEQYF,TGTGCCAGCAGCAAAGACCAGACCGCTAGCGGGGTTGCCTACGAGCAGTACTTC
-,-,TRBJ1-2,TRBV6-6,CASSGVTARHSGYTF,TGTGCCAGCAGTGGGGTGACAGCCCGACATAGTGGCTACACCTTC
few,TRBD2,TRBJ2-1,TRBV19,CASSSPRGLAGDTNEQFF,TGTGCCAGTAGCTCTCCAAGGGGGCTAGCGGGGGACACCAATGAGCAGTTCTTC
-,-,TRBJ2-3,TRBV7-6,CASSLQQRADTQYF,TGTGCCAGCAGCTTACAGCAGCGGGCAGATACGCAGTATTTT
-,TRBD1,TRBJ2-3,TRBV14,CASSGQAGIDTQYF,TGTGCCAGCAGCGGACAGGCCGGGATAGATACGCAGTATTTT